This T cell receptor (beta chain) originates from a study of Ad26.COV2.S vaccination and SARS-CoV-2 variants. Study information: Dosing was one shot or two shots 56 days apart. Findings and limits, study-wide: Vaccinated and placebo-treated recipients had similar non-spike TCR breadth.

Treatment specified: about 20 received Ad26.COV2.S at low or high dose, single or two shots; five or six received placebo; per-sample allocation not given. Sampling was done on day 63 after the first vaccine or placebo injection. The sample came from a Boston adult aged 18-55 years. Repertoires were generated with immunoSEQ multiplex PCR, while TCRdb's copy carries only in-frame clones and drops some. The table records some 520,000 clones, roughly 87% of them present only once. Note on this clone: Its antigen is undetermined.

Material: peripheral blood, obtained in a trial of Ad26.COV2.S vaccine versus placebo. The receptor comes from a person between 18 and 65 years old who received the Ad26.COV2.S COVID-19 vaccine or a placebo.

CDR3 residues: CATGSLEVETQYF. The CDR3 nucleotides are TGTGCCACGGGAAGCCTAGAGGTAGAGACCCAGTACTTC. This chain joins TRBV19 and TRBJ2-5; TRBD2 is a possible D gene (5 bases). Trimming removed 10 bases from V and 4 bases from J, with 16 bases in between. Germline V gene lookup returns CDR1 LNHDA and CDR2 SQIVND (reference sequence). The CDR3 runs 13 residues.